This TCR beta chain appears in the sequencing data of a study of PD-L1 blockade in urothelial cancer. Time point described: pretreatment peripheral blood. V was shortened by 0 bases and J by 5 bases, with 14 bases between the two germline ends. The CDR3 totals 15 residues. Germline-derived CDR1 and CDR2 are SGDLS and YYNGEE. The table came from immunoSEQ multiplex PCR; TCRdb's copy has only in-frame clones and leaves some out. The data contain more than 85,000 clones, around 86% of them singletons. This clone has just one count. This sequence was found in a man in his sixties with urothelial cancer. Sequencing was performed on PBMCs, taken around atezolizumab (anti-PD-L1) treatment. The genes are TRBV9 and TRBJ2-5, with TRBD2 as a possible D gene (6 bases). The CDR3 sequence: CASSVAPYAGETQYF. The CDR3 DNA is TGTGCCAGCAGCGTAGCCCCATATGCGGGGGAGACCCAGTACTTC. Variable domain in full (rest from reference TRBV9 and TRBJ2-5): DSGVTQTPKHLITATGQRVTLRCSPRSGDLSVYWYQQSLDQGLQFLIQYYNGEERAKGNILERFSAQQFPDLHSELNLSSLELGDSALYFCASSVAPYAGETQYFGPGTRLLVL.